A selection of T cell receptor beta chains follows, all from one sample in a study of blood T cell repertoires in COVID-19. Clones were read by immunoSEQ multiplex PCR, and TCRdb kept only the in-frame ones, dropping some. This table has some 97,000 clones, around 90% appearing once. Sequencing was done on a sample of peripheral blood. These receptors were collected from a man in his 70s with acute or convalescent COVID-19. CDR3s include the opening cysteine and the closing phenylalanine or tryptophan. The size entry is marked missing in some rows and otherwise reads once, few, many or a size class.

CDR3 protein: CASSPRTGSNQPQHF; V gene: TRBV27; J gene: TRBJ1-5; clone size: NA
CDR3 protein: CASSLVEGSSTEAFF; V gene: TRBV7-9; J gene: TRBJ1-1; clone size: NA
CDR3 protein: CASSGADRVHEQYF; V gene: TRBV9; J gene: TRBJ2-7; clone size: NA
CDR3 protein: CASSLDGRYNEQFF; V gene: TRBV5-1; J gene: TRBJ2-1; clone size: NA
CDR3 protein: CASSFGTGINGNNSPLHF; V gene: TRBV7-9; J gene: TRBJ1-6; clone size: NA
CDR3 protein: CASSLGLAGRNEQFF; V gene: TRBV5-4; J gene: TRBJ2-1; clone size: NA
CDR3 protein: CASSSGGRTDTQYF; V gene: TRBV5-4; J gene: TRBJ2-3; clone size: few
CDR3 protein: CASRLDRDHEQYF; V gene: TRBV10-2; J gene: TRBJ2-7; clone size: NA
CDR3 protein: CASSFPLGQGNYGYTF; V gene: TRBV5-1; J gene: TRBJ1-2; clone size: NA
CDR3 protein: CASSVQEAEPYTF; V gene: TRBV9; J gene: TRBJ1-2; clone size: NA
CDR3 protein: CASGRSQETQYF; V gene: TRBV2; J gene: TRBJ2-5; clone size: NA
CDR3 protein: CASSRPGELFF; V gene: TRBV12-3/TRBV12-4; J gene: TRBJ2-2; clone size: NA
CDR3 protein: CASSLGGRPGELFF; V gene: TRBV11-2; J gene: TRBJ2-2; clone size: NA
CDR3 protein: CASSPLDRVTNEKLFF; V gene: TRBV4-1; J gene: TRBJ1-4; clone size: once
CDR3 protein: CASSSPLQGTQVPNEKLFF; V gene: TRBV14; J gene: TRBJ1-4; clone size: NA
CDR3 protein: CASSPWGGVISYTF; V gene: TRBV28; J gene: TRBJ1-2; clone size: once
CDR3 protein: CAWSVGNRQPQHF; V gene: TRBV30; J gene: TRBJ1-5; clone size: once
CDR3 protein: CASRGGGDYGYTF; V gene: TRBV27; J gene: TRBJ1-2; clone size: NA
CDR3 protein: CASSSLSTNEQFF; V gene: TRBV6-2/TRBV6-3; J gene: TRBJ2-1; clone size: NA
CDR3 protein: CASSLGQVDADTQYF; V gene: TRBV5-1; J gene: TRBJ2-3; clone size: once
CDR3 protein: CASSFEGSSYEQYF; V gene: TRBV7-9; J gene: TRBJ2-7; clone size: NA
CDR3 protein: CASSLNPSGGYQETQYF; V gene: TRBV5-1; J gene: TRBJ2-5; clone size: NA
CDR3 protein: CASSERDQAGVVDTQYF; V gene: TRBV6-1; J gene: TRBJ2-3; clone size: NA
CDR3 protein: CASSSSVKGYNEQFF; V gene: TRBV4-3; J gene: TRBJ2-1; clone size: NA
CDR3 protein: CASSPLPGQGDTEAFF; V gene: TRBV18; J gene: TRBJ1-1; clone size: NA
CDR3 protein: CASSLPSGTGRTYSNQPQHF; V gene: TRBV9; J gene: TRBJ1-5; clone size: NA
CDR3 protein: CSVKKGGMDTGELFF; V gene: TRBV29-1; J gene: TRBJ2-2; clone size: NA
CDR3 protein: CSARWPNEQFF; V gene: TRBV20-1; J gene: TRBJ2-1; clone size: medium-sized
CDR3 protein: CASSRVRGGSYEQYF; V gene: TRBV7-8; J gene: TRBJ2-7; clone size: once
CDR3 protein: CATEGQGNYEQYF; V gene: TRBV6-1; J gene: TRBJ2-7; clone size: NA
CDR3 protein: CASSYVQGGNTEAFF; V gene: TRBV6-5; J gene: TRBJ1-1; clone size: NA
CDR3 protein: CASSLREGQPQHF; V gene: TRBV13; J gene: TRBJ1-5; clone size: NA
CDR3 protein: CASSQDLGGRQPQHF; V gene: TRBV4-2; J gene: TRBJ1-5; clone size: NA
CDR3 protein: CASSPSGQGTEGYTF; V gene: TRBV6-5; J gene: TRBJ1-2; clone size: NA
CDR3 protein: CASSFGPRINYGYTF; V gene: TRBV5-4; J gene: TRBJ1-2; clone size: NA
CDR3 protein: CASSFGGGGNNSPLHF; V gene: TRBV7-2; J gene: TRBJ1-6; clone size: NA
CDR3 protein: CARGQGPTEAFF; V gene: TRBV2; J gene: TRBJ1-1; clone size: NA
CDR3 protein: CASSAGTGWYEQYF; V gene: TRBV19; J gene: TRBJ2-7; clone size: NA
CDR3 protein: CASSVGGSYGYTF; V gene: TRBV9; J gene: TRBJ1-2; clone size: NA
CDR3 protein: CASSLELAGGHEQYF; V gene: TRBV7-6; J gene: TRBJ2-7; clone size: NA
CDR3 protein: CASSLRTGGTEAFF; V gene: TRBV11-2; J gene: TRBJ1-1; clone size: NA